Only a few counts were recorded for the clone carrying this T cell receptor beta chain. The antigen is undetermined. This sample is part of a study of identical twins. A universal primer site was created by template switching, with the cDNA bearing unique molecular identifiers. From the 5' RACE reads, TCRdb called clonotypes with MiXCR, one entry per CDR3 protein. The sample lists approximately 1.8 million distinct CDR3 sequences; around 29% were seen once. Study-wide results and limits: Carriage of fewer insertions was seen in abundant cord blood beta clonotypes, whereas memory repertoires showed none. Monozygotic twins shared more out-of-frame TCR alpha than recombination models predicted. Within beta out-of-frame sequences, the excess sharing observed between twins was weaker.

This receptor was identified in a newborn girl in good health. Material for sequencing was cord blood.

This CDR3 is CSVGAGGVTDTQYF. CDR3 nucleotides: TGCAGTGTAGGAGCGGGAGGGGTTACAGATACGCAGTATTTT. The chain combines TRBV20-1 with TRBJ2-3; 10 bases align to TRBD2. Germline trimming cut 7 bases from V and 3 bases from J; bases unmatched to any gene: 7. This CDR3 comprises 14 residues. The germline V gene has CDR1 DFQATT and CDR2 SNEGSKA (reference sequence).